This TCR beta chain was captured in a study of cytomegalovirus exposure and HLA in healthy donors. Looking at the study overall: Genetic ancestry analysis placed around four fifths of the 398 donors that were genotyped in the Caucasian-associated cluster. Whole-study results and caveats: As confirmed in vitro, a few CMV-associated chains were specific for CMV antigens. According to an earlier analysis, most TCR beta V segments yielded productive rearrangements about 90% or about 30% of the time.

Germline-derived CDR1 and CDR2 are SGHTA and FQGTGA. The CDR3 runs to 15 residues. Losses at the gene ends were 2 bases for V and 2 bases for J; bases not matched to a gene: 3. This clone was counted a single time. Its matching antigen is unknown. The PCR had 60 Vbeta and 13 Jbeta primers. The repertoire was sequenced with immunoSEQ multiplex PCR; TCRdb's copy has only in-frame clones and lacks some. The data contain 200,000 or so clones, more than 70% of them seen just once; the ten biggest clones take up approximately 0.26%. This receptor was taken from a boy between 10 and 17 years old in good health and CMV-seronegative. Sequencing was performed on PBMCs. This chain uses TRBV7-3 with TRBJ2-7; the match to TRBD1 covers 10 bases. CDR3 bases: TGTGCCAGCAGCTTAGGAGGACAGGGGGCCTACGAGCAGTACTTC. Translating gives CASSLGGQGAYEQYF. Full variable domain (rest looked up from reference TRBV7-3 and TRBJ2-7): GAGVSQTPSNKVTEKGKYVELRCDPISGHTALYWYRQSLGQGPEFLIYFQGTGAADDSGLPNDRFFAVRPEGSVSTLKIQRTERGDSAVYLCASSLGGQGAYEQYFGPGTRLTVT.